This T cell receptor beta chain was retrieved from a study of beta chain features in type 1 diabetes. The CDR3 runs to 12 residues. Germline V gene lookup returns CDR1 KGHSH and CDR2 LQKENI. V was trimmed by 2 bases and J by 7 bases, leaving 9 bases between them. Worth noting for this clone: The antigen is undetermined.

Each donor gave one heparinised blood draw averaging about 100 mL. Expressed TCRB transcripts were sequenced because the entire RNA isolate underwent reverse transcription. Naive, central memory and regulatory T cell samples came to a mean of approximately 4 million reads. Clones were read by immunoSEQ multiplex PCR, and TCRdb kept only the in-frame ones, dropping some. The sample records 600,000 to 650,000 clones, about 16% being singletons. Notes on the study in general: Type 1 diabetes patients had moderately but significantly shorter TCRB CDR3s in all four CD4+ subsets.

Sequenced sample: naive CD4+ T cells from blood. This receptor was taken from a man aged 18-30 years in good health. The chain employs TRBV18 and TRBJ2-7; D might be TRBD2 (6 bases). The CDR3 region is CASSPSSGEQYF. DNA for the CDR3: TGTGCCAGCTCACCAAGCAGCGGGGAGCAGTACTTC.